Listed below are T cell receptor beta chains from one sample, sequenced in a study of blood T cell repertoires in COVID-19. TCRdb keeps only in-frame clones here, not all; method: immunoSEQ multiplex PCR. This sample has 200,000 to 250,000 clones, with 70% to 90% found just once. Sequencing was performed on peripheral blood. These receptors all come from a woman aged 40 to 49 who had recovered from COVID-19. The CDR3 runs from the conserved cysteine through the conserved F or W. The D gene is left open where the match is weak. Expanded clones are given a class, and other clones once, few, many or no size at all.

V	D	length	size	J	CDR3	DNA
TRBV10-3	TRBD1	9	once	TRBJ1-1	CASQTGDFF	TGTGCCAGCCAGACAGGGGATTTCTTT
TRBV2	-	13	-	TRBJ1-1	CASKRGLNTEAFF	TGTGCCAGCAAAAGGGGATTGAACACTGAAGCTTTCTTT
TRBV6-2/TRBV6-3	-	11	-	TRBJ1-4	CASSRNEKLFF	TGTGCCAGCAGTCGTAATGAAAAACTGTTTTTT
TRBV6-5	TRBD1	14	-	TRBJ1-3	CASSYGTAGNTIYF	TGTGCCAGCAGTTACGGGACAGCTGGAAACACCATATATTTT
TRBV6-5	-	15	-	TRBJ2-1	CASSYSIQGFNEQFF	TGTGCCAGCAGTTACTCGATCCAGGGATTCAATGAGCAGTTCTTC
TRBV28	-	14	-	TRBJ1-2	CASSFVYINYGYTF	TGTGCCAGCAGTTTCGTATATATTAACTATGGCTACACCTTC
TRBV5-5	TRBD1	15	-	TRBJ2-5	CASRPRGQDQETQYF	TGTGCCAGCAGACCGCGCGGACAGGACCAAGAGACCCAGTACTTC
TRBV5-1	TRBD2	14	-	TRBJ2-1	CASSLGGGRYEQFF	TGCGCCAGCAGCTTGGGCGGGGGGCGCTATGAGCAGTTCTTC
TRBV30	-	15	-	TRBJ2-1	CAWSGEAEHYNEQFF	TGTGCCTGGAGTGGGGAAGCGGAGCACTACAATGAGCAGTTCTTC
TRBV6-5	TRBD1	11	-	TRBJ2-7	CATRQGYEQYF	TGTGCCACCCGACAGGGCTACGAGCAGTACTTC
TRBV13	TRBD2	15	few	TRBJ2-3	CASSLGTSGTDTQYF	TGTGCCAGCAGCTTAGGGACTAGCGGCACAGATACGCAGTATTTT
TRBV30	TRBD1	15	-	TRBJ1-1	CAWTLRQGWNTEAFF	TGTGCCTGGACCCTTAGACAGGGATGGAACACTGAAGCTTTCTTT
TRBV19	-	15	-	TRBJ2-1	CASSIMAAAQDEQFF	TGTGCCAGTAGTATAATGGCAGCCGCTCAGGATGAGCAGTTCTTC
TRBV6-2/TRBV6-3	TRBD2	17	-	TRBJ2-5	CASSYSLTGGPRVTQYF	TGTGCCAGCAGTTACTCATTGACGGGAGGGCCGCGCGTGACCCAGTACTTC
TRBV4-2	TRBD1	17	-	TRBJ1-2	CASSQEGNRGQNYGYTF	TGTGCCAGCAGCCAAGAGGGGAACAGGGGACAAAACTATGGCTACACCTTC
TRBV18	TRBD1	15	-	TRBJ2-5	CASSPRGQGRETQYF	TGTGCCAGCTCACCAAGAGGACAGGGACGAGAGACCCAGTACTTC
TRBV2	-	15	once	TRBJ2-3	CASLPWGRDTDTQYF	TGTGCCAGCCTCCCATGGGGTCGGGATACAGATACGCAGTATTTT